This TCR beta chain is drawn from a study of T cell responses to AZD1222 COVID-19 vaccine. A remark on this clone: Its antigen is currently unknown.

Sequencing used immunoSEQ multiplex PCR; TCRdb keeps in-frame clones, though not all of them. There are roughly 100,000 clones in the sample; 65% to 85% occur only once, and 14% lies in the top ten. V was pared by 4 bases and J by 1 base, with 14 bases between. Germline V gene data show CDR1 as SGHRS and CDR2 as YFSETQ. The CDR3 is 16 residues long. Findings and limits, study-wide: In a largely white British group with more females than males, clonal diversity was possibly underestimated. Rises in breadth and depth of Spike-specific TCRs came after two AZD1222 doses.

This TCR was sampled from an adult who received the AZD1222 COVID-19 vaccine. Sequencing used peripheral blood, obtained 28 days after the second AZD1222 dose. The chain links TRBV5-1 to TRBJ2-2; D unresolved. The CDR3 DNA reads as TGCGCCAGCAGCCTACTCCCCTCCTTGAACACCGGGGAGCTGTTTTTT. It encodes CASSLLPSLNTGELFF.